Following are 23 T cell receptor beta chains from one sample sequenced in a study of cytomegalovirus exposure and HLA in healthy donors (dated by TCRdb to about 2017). Preparation of the library involved the immunoSEQ multiplex PCR assay. For the multiplex PCR, a mixture combining 60 forward primers for TCR Vbeta segments and 13 reverse primers for TCR Jbeta segments was used. TCRdb provides this immuneACCESS table in a form limited to in-frame rearrangements. Some clones are lacking; in checked studies, under half of them reflect an unresolved V gene, and why the rest are absent is not known. The sample's table lists a count of about 210,000 clones. Roughly 0.98% of the sample goes to the ten largest clones. Sequencing input: PBMCs. Receptor source: a woman in her twenties or thirties in good health and CMV-seropositive.

The chain links TRBV18 to TRBJ2-4, with 12 bases matching TRBD1. V lost 3 bases, J lost 7 bases, and 4 bases stayed unmatched. CDR1 is KGHSH and CDR2 is LQKENI in the germline V gene. This CDR3 is 15 amino acids long. The CDR3 DNA follows: TGTGCCAGCTCACCGCCGGGACAGGGGGCGAACATTCAGTACTTC. Its translation is CASSPPGQGANIQYF. Looking up the rest from reference TRBV18 and TRBJ2-4 gives the full variable domain: NAGVMQNPRHLVRRRGQEARLRCSPMKGHSHVYWYRQLPEEGLKFMVYLQKENIIDESGMPKERFSAEFPKEGPSILRIQQVVRGDSAAYFCASSPPGQGANIQYFGAGTRLSVL.

The chain uses TRBV19 and TRBJ1-2; possibly TRBD1 for D (5 bases). CDR1 and CDR2 from the germline V gene are LNHDA and SQIVND (reference sequence). The CDR3 is 15 amino acids. V shed 0 bases and J shed 6 bases, with 14 bases lying between them. The CDR3 region is CASSIDPGRGDGYTF. Written as DNA, the CDR3 is TGTGCCAGTAGTATAGACCCAGGGCGTGGGGATGGCTACACCTTC.

V and J are TRBV15 and TRBJ2-1, with D maybe TRBD1 (5 bases). There are 15 residues in the CDR3. CDR1 and CDR2 (germline): LNHNV, YYDKDF (reference sequence). Trimming took off 2 bases at V and 6 bases at J, with 14 bases between the two ends. CDR3 residues: CATSRLQDVSNEQFF. CDR3 DNA: TGTGCCACCAGCAGATTACAGGATGTTAGCAATGAGCAGTTCTTC. Based on the CDR3 plus reference TRBV15 and TRBJ2-1, the full variable domain is DAMVIQNPRYQVTQFGKPVTLSCSQTLNHNVMYWYQQKSSQAPKLLFHYYDKDFNNEADTPDNFQSRRPNTSFCFLDIRSPGLGDTAMYLCATSRLQDVSNEQFFGPGTRLTVL.

The gene calls are TRBV18 and TRBJ2-1; D is possibly TRBD1 (6 bases). CDR1 and CDR2 (germline): KGHSH, LQKENI. V was trimmed by 3 bases and J by 7 bases, leaving 7 bases between them. The CDR3 length is 12 residues. CDR3 nucleotide sequence: TGTGCCAGCTCACCGACAGGTAATGAGCAGTTCTTC. This gives the protein CASSPTGNEQFF.

The gene calls are TRBV7-9 and TRBJ2-1; 8 bases are a match to TRBD1. Per germline, CDR1 SEHNR and CDR2 FQNEAQ (reference sequence). The CDR3 runs 15 residues. Trimming cost V 0 bases and J 8 bases; bases outside gene matches: 6. CDR3 sequence (DNA): TGTGCCAGCAGCTTAGCCGGGACAGGCGGATATGAGCAGTTCTTC. Protein: CASSLAGTGGYEQFF. The full variable domain, its missing parts supplied by reference TRBV7-9 and TRBJ2-1, is DTGVSQNPRHKITKRGQNVTFRCDPISEHNRLYWYRQTLGQGPEFLTYFQNEAQLEKSRLLSDRFSAERPKGSFSTLEIQRTEQGDSAMYLCASSLAGTGGYEQFFGPGTRLTVL.

The chain has TRBV7-9 and TRBJ1-4, with no clear D. CDR1 SEHNR and CDR2 FQNEAQ come from the germline V gene (reference sequence). Trimming shortened V by 11 bases and J by 4 bases, and 20 bases separated the two germline ends. The CDR3 runs to 15 residues. This CDR3 is CAPSLATDNNEKLFF. DNA of the CDR3: TGTGCCCCCAGCTTAGCTACAGATAATAATGAAAAACTGTTTTTT.

V gene TRBV4-1 combines with J gene TRBJ1-5, with D possibly TRBD1 on 6 matching bases. Per germline, CDR1 MGHRA and CDR2 YSYEKL. The CDR3 runs to 15 residues. The V and J ends lost 4 bases and 3 bases respectively, with 13 bases between them. CDR3: CASSLQGQPNQPQHF. CDR3 sequence (DNA): TGCGCCAGCAGCCTTCAGGGGCAGCCCAATCAGCCCCAGCATTTT.

The chain couples TRBV2 to TRBJ2-3; no definite D call. The ends were cut back, 6 bases at V and 0 bases at J, with 10 bases in the middle. This CDR3 comprises 14 residues. From germline, CDR1 is SNHLY and CDR2 FYNNEI. CDR3 residues: CASSPSSSTDTQYF. The CDR3 DNA sequence: TGTGCCAGCAGCCCCTCTTCTAGCACAGATACGCAGTATTTT.

The chain combines TRBV19 with TRBJ1-6, with unresolved D. Trimming left V 1 base short and J 0 bases short, with 10 bases between. Germline lookup yields CDR1 LNHDA and CDR2 SQIVND (reference sequence). This CDR3 has 17 amino acids. The CDR3 coding sequence is TGTGCCAGTAGTATAGGGCCAGGAGGCTCCTATAATTCACCCCTCCACTTT. Amino acid sequence: CASSIGPGGSYNSPLHF.

This chain uses TRBV5-1 with TRBJ1-1; 10 bases are a match to TRBD1. V was clipped by 3 bases and J by 4 bases; unmatched bases: 0. CDR1 SGHRS and CDR2 YFSETQ come from the germline V gene. There are 13 residues in the CDR3. CDR3 residues: CASSWTGGTEAFF. The CDR3 nucleotides are TGCGCCAGCAGCTGGACAGGGGGCACTGAAGCTTTCTTT.

The chain joins TRBV7-2 to TRBJ2-3; 12 positions match TRBD2. The CDR3 consists of 16 residues. The germline gives CDR1 SGHTA, CDR2 FQGNSA. J was trimmed by 5 bases and V by 5 bases; bases with no gene match: 8. CDR3 bases: TGTGCCAGCAGCCCCTACCCTAGCGGGAGGGGAGATACGCAGTATTTT. Protein sequence: CASSPYPSGRGDTQYF.

The chain recombines TRBV29-1 with TRBJ1-2; weak D call: TRBD1 (6 bases). CDR3 length equals 11 residues. The V gene lost 4 bases and the J gene lost 3 bases, with 6 bases spanning the gap. The germline CDR1 and CDR2 sequences are SQVTM and ANQGSEA. Written as DNA, the CDR3 is TGCAGCGTTGGACAGGACTATGGCTACACCTTC. This sequence encodes CSVGQDYGYTF.

The V gene is TRBV11-3, the J gene TRBJ2-1; TRBD1 might be the D (5 bases). V lost 5 bases and J 7 bases, leaving 21 bases between the germline ends. The CDR3 length is 16 residues. CDR1 SGHNT and CDR2 YENEEA come from the germline V gene. This chain's CDR3 is CASSPLGSRGRNEQFF. The CDR3 DNA reads TGTGCCAGCAGCCCGCTGGGATCTAGGGGCAGGAATGAGCAGTTCTTC.

The CDR3 spells CASSQGSGAAKAYNQPQHF. The CDR3 DNA reads as TGTGCCAGCAGCCAAGGGTCTGGGGCAGCCAAAGCCTACAATCAGCCCCAGCATTTT. J is TRBJ1-5 and V is TRBV14; perhaps TRBD1 as D (5 bases). V was clipped by 1 base and J by 3 bases, with 22 bases between them. CDR3 size: 19 residues. CDR1 and CDR2 (germline): SGHDN, FVKESK.

The gene calls are TRBV7-2 and TRBJ2-3, with 12 bases aligning to TRBD2. V was pared by 6 bases and J by 2 bases, with 12 bases of the junction left unmatched. This CDR3 spans 18 amino acids. The germline gives CDR1 SGHTA, CDR2 FQGNSA. CDR3 in DNA: TGTGCCAGCAGTTGGTGGGCTAGCGGGAGGGCCGTCACAGATACGCAGTATTTT. Protein product: CASSWWASGRAVTDTQYF.

This sequence joins TRBV19 and TRBJ2-3; possibly TRBD2 for D (5 bases). V lost 5 bases, J lost 2 bases, and 17 bases lay in between. The CDR3 covers 16 residues. Germline V gives CDR1 LNHDA, CDR2 SQIVND (reference sequence). CDR3 protein: CASSVGLSEDTDTQYF. The CDR3 DNA reads as TGTGCCAGTAGTGTCGGACTCTCCGAAGACACAGATACGCAGTATTTT.

The CDR3 region is CAISESWGKTGNGGRSPLHF. The CDR3, as DNA: TGTGCCATCAGTGAGTCGTGGGGAAAAACAGGGAACGGCGGGCGGTCACCCCTCCACTTT. The genes are TRBV10-3 and TRBJ1-6, with a possible D match to TRBD1 (6 bases). V was cut by 0 bases and J by 10 bases, with 28 bases left in between. Germline V gene data show CDR1 as ENHRY and CDR2 as SYGVKD. This CDR3 is 20 amino acids long.

The chain combines TRBV10-3 with TRBJ2-2; 10 bases fit TRBD2. The V segment lost 4 bases and the J segment 3 bases; nucleotides outside the gene matches: 5. CDR1 is ENHRY and CDR2 is SYGVKD in the germline V gene. The CDR3 has 16 residues. This CDR3 is CAISGRTSGYTGELFF. CDR3 nucleotides: TGTGCCATCAGTGGAAGGACTAGCGGCTACACCGGGGAGCTGTTTTTT.

CDR3 in amino acids: CASSVEGVSQETQYF. For the CDR3, the DNA is TGTGCCAGCAGCGTAGAGGGAGTCAGCCAAGAGACCCAGTACTTC. This rearrangement joins TRBV9 to TRBJ2-5; tentatively, D is TRBD2 (5 bases). The CDR3 spans 15 residues. The V gene's germline CDR1 is SGDLS and CDR2 YYNGEE. Trimming removed 0 bases at V and 1 base at J, with 10 bases between. The full variable domain, its missing parts supplied by reference TRBV9 and TRBJ2-5, is DSGVTQTPKHLITATGQRVTLRCSPRSGDLSVYWYQQSLDQGLQFLIQYYNGEERAKGNILERFSAQQFPDLHSELNLSSLELGDSALYFCASSVEGVSQETQYFGPGTRLLVL.

The rearrangement links TRBV6-1 to TRBJ1-2; possible D gene TRBD1, 5 bases. CDR3 length equals 13 residues. The V and J ends lost 3 bases and 8 bases respectively, with 13 bases between them. CDR1 MNHNS and CDR2 SASEGT come from the germline V gene. The CDR3 bases are TGTGCCAGCAGTGATCTGGGGGGGAACGGCTACACCTTC. Its translation is CASSDLGGNGYTF.

This chain uses TRBV10-3 with TRBJ1-1; no firm D call. The CDR3 has 13 amino acids. V was shortened by 0 bases and J by 1 base, with 3 bases between the two germline ends. Germline V gives CDR1 ENHRY, CDR2 SYGVKD. The CDR3 nucleotides are TGTGCCATCAGTGAGTCCCAGAACACTGAAGCTTTCTTT. It is translated as CAISESQNTEAFF.

The rearrangement joins TRBV7-2 to TRBJ2-1, with TRBD2 matching over 8 bases. CDR3 length: 15 residues. The V and J ends lost 5 bases and 4 bases, in that order; junction bases with no gene match: 7. Per germline, CDR1 SGHTA and CDR2 FQGNSA. The CDR3, as DNA: TGTGCCAGCAGCCCCCAGGTAGCGGGGTACAATGAGCAGTTCTTC. Its translation: CASSPQVAGYNEQFF.

The chain recombines TRBV5-1 with TRBJ2-1; TRBD1 is a possible D gene (6 bases). The CDR3 loop spans 14 amino acids. The V end lost 0 bases, the J end lost 8 bases, and 12 bases lay between the germline ends. Germline CDR1 is SGHRS and CDR2 is YFSETQ. CDR3 nucleotides: TGCGCCAGCAGCTTGGTTGGCAGGGGCGATGAGCAGTTCTTC. As protein: CASSLVGRGDEQFF.